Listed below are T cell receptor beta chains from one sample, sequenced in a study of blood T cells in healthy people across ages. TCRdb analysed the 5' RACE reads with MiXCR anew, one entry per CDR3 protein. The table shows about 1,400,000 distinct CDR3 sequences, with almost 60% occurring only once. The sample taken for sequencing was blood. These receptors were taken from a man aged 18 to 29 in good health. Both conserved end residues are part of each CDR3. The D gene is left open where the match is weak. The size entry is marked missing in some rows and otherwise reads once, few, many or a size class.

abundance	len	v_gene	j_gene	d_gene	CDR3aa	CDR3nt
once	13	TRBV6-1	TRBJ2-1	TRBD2	CASSYWTSGEQFF	TGTGCCAGCAGCTACTGGACTAGCGGAGAGCAGTTCTTC
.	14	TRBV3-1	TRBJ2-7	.	CASSPSYSSYEQYF	TGTGCCAGCAGCCCTTCATATAGCTCCTACGAGCAGTACTTC
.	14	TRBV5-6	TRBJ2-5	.	CASSLSVLGETQYF	TGTGCCAGCAGCTTGAGTGTACTAGGGGAGACCCAGTACTTC
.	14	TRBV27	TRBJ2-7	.	CASSAAGMIYEQYF	TGTGCCAGCAGTGCCGCCGGGATGATCTACGAGCAGTACTTC
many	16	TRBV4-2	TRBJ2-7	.	CASSQGSGDVGYEQYF	TGTGCCAGCAGCCAAGGTTCGGGGGACGTCGGCTACGAGCAGTACTTC
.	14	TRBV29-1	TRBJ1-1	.	CSVVIRAPYTEAFF	TGCAGCGTTGTAATACGGGCTCCGTACACTGAAGCTTTCTTT
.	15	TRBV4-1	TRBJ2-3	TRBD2	CASTITGGAGDTQYF	TGCGCCAGCACCATTACCGGGGGGGCGGGAGATACGCAGTATTTT
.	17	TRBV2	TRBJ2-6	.	CASSTNSGRTGANVLTF	TGTGCCAGCAGTACTAACTCGGGCCGTACGGGGGCCAACGTCCTGACTTTC
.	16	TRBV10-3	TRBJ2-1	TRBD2	CAISESSGSQYNGQFF	TGTGCCATCAGTGAGTCCAGCGGGAGCCAATACAATGGGCAGTTCTTC
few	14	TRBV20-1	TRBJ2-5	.	CSARDTGFQETQYF	TGCAGTGCTAGGGATACAGGGTTCCAAGAGACCCAGTACTTC
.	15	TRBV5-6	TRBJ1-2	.	CASSSGPYAIYGYTF	TGTGCCAGCAGCTCGGGGCCCTACGCGATCTATGGCTACACCTTC
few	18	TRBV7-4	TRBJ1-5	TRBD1	CASSLRGTGGYSNQPQHF	TGTGCCAGCAGCTTAAGGGGGACAGGGGGGTATAGCAATCAGCCCCAGCATTTT
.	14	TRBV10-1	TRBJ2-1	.	CASSEQVDWDEQFF	TGCGCCAGCAGTGAACAGGTGGATTGGGATGAGCAGTTCTTC
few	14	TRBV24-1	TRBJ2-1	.	CATSETHWARQQFF	TGTGCCACCAGTGAAACACATTGGGCCCGTCAACAGTTCTTC
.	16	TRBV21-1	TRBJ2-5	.	CASSKGGQVRAGEQYF	TGTGCCAGCAGCAAAGGGGGCCAGGTCAGGGCCGGTGAGCAGTACTTC
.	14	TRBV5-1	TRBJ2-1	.	CASSLRESPNEQFF	TGCGCCAGCAGCTTGCGGGAGAGCCCGAATGAGCAGTTCTTC
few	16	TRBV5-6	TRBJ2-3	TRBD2	CASSSSSGSDTDTQYF	TGTGCCAGCAGCTCCTCTAGCGGGAGCGACACAGATACGCAGTATTTT
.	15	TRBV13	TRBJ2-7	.	CASSFSGGRTYEQYF	TGTGCCAGCAGCTTCTCGGGGGGCCGTACCTACGAGCAGTACTTC
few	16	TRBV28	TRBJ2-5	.	CASSLFTGSIQETQYF	TGTGCCAGCAGTTTATTTACAGGCAGTATCCAAGAGACCCAGTACTTC
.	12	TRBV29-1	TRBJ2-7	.	CSVMENTYEQYF	TGCAGCGTTATGGAGAACACCTACGAGCAGTACTTC
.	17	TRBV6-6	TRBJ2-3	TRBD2	CASSSPTSGVGTDTQYF	TGTGCCAGCAGTTCACCCACTAGCGGAGTGGGGACAGATACGCAGTATTTT
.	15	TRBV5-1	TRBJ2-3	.	CASSLWVWATDTQYF	TGCGCCAGCAGCTTGTGGGTGTGGGCAACCGATACGCAGTATTTT
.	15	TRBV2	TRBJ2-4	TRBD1	CASSKEPGQGNIQYF	TGTGCCAGCAGTAAAGAACCGGGACAGGGAAACATTCAGTACTTC
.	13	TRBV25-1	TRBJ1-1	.	CASSEYRGTEAFF	TGTGCCAGCAGTGAATATAGGGGCACTGAAGCTTTCTTT
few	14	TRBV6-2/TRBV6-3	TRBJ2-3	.	CASGDYLLADTQYF	TGTGCCAGCGGAGACTACCTACTTGCAGATACGCAGTATTTT
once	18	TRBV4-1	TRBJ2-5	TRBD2	CASSHGPSGITFQETQYF	TGCGCCAGCAGCCATGGACCTAGCGGGATAACCTTCCAAGAGACCCAGTACTTC
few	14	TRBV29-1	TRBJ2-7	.	CSVLIRGRPYEQYF	TGCAGCGTCCTAATAAGGGGGAGACCCTACGAGCAGTACTTC
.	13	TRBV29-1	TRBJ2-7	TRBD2	CSVAKIAGYEQYF	TGCAGCGTTGCGAAGATAGCGGGATACGAGCAGTACTTC
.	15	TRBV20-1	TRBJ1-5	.	CSVREGVLGHQPQHF	TGCAGTGTTAGGGAGGGGGTCCTTGGGCATCAGCCCCAGCATTTT
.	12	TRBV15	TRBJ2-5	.	CATSRGREEQYF	TGTGCCACCAGCAGAGGTCGGGAAGAGCAGTACTTC
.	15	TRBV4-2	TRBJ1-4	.	CASSAVGGEDEKLFF	TGTGCCAGCAGCGCCGTGGGAGGGGAAGATGAAAAACTGTTTTTT
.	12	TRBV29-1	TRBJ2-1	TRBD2	CSGLAERDEQFF	TGCAGCGGTCTAGCGGAACGGGATGAGCAGTTCTTC
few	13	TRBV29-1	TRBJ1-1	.	CSVPAQGNTEAFF	TGCAGCGTTCCGGCACAGGGGAACACTGAAGCTTTCTTT
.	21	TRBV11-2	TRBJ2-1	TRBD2	CASSLDPRTSGSWGSKNEQFF	TGTGCCAGCAGCTTAGACCCACGGACTAGCGGGAGTTGGGGGTCGAAGAATGAGCAGTTCTTC
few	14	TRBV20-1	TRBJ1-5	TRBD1	CSAHRGFSNQPQHF	TGCAGTGCTCACAGGGGGTTTAGCAATCAGCCCCAGCATTTT
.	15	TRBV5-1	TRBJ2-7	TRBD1	CASSSPGQNSYEQYF	TGCGCCAGCAGTTCTCCGGGACAGAACTCCTACGAGCAGTACTTC
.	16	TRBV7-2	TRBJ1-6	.	CASSTGHPEGNSPLHF	TGTGCCAGCAGCACTGGACATCCGGAGGGGAATTCACCCCTCCACTTT
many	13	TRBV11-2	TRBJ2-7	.	CASSVGQNYEQYF	TGTGCCAGCAGCGTAGGGCAGAACTACGAGCAGTACTTC
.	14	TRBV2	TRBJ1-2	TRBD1	CASRQTGTDYGYTF	TGTGCCAGCAGACAAACCGGGACAGACTATGGCTACACCTTC
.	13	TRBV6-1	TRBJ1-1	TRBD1	CASTGQGYTEAFF	TGTGCCAGCACGGGACAGGGCTACACTGAAGCTTTCTTT
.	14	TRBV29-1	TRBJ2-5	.	CSVSGAGVQETQYF	TGCAGCGTGTCCGGGGCAGGGGTTCAAGAGACCCAGTACTTC
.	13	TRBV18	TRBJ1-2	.	CASSPVGRGGYTF	TGTGCCAGCTCACCAGTAGGAAGAGGCGGCTACACCTTC
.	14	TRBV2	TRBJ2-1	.	CAGAGRVSYNEQFF	TGTGCCGGCGCGGGGCGGGTCTCCTACAATGAGCAGTTCTTC
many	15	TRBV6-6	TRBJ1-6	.	CASLGGRDIFSPLHF	TGTGCCAGCCTGGGAGGGCGGGACATTTTTTCACCCCTCCACTTT
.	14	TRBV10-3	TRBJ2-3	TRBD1	CAIRTGPSTDTQYF	TGTGCCATCCGGACAGGGCCCAGCACAGATACGCAGTATTTT